Listed below are T cell receptor beta chains from one sample, sequenced in a study of technical replicates of blood from a handful of donors. The assay was immunoSEQ multiplex PCR, and TCRdb's table has in-frame clones only and misses some. The sample comprises around 69,000 clones, 70% to 90% of which are singletons, and about 4.7% rests with the top ten. Sequences were obtained from PBMCs. These receptors were collected from a human donor in good health. Some clones in this sample may be carry-over from other donors' samples. The CDR3 runs from the conserved cysteine through the conserved F or W. A D gene is named only where the DNA matches it firmly. Part of the rows lack a size; the others show once, few, many or a class for expanded clones.

>TRBV4-3|.|.|TRBJ1-5|14
CASSQGAGNQPQHF
TGCGCCAGCAGCCAAGGAGCGGGAAATCAGCCCCAGCATTTT
>TRBV5-5|.|.|TRBJ1-6|15
CASSLGSGLNSPLHF
TGTGCCAGCAGCTTGGGCTCAGGGCTTAATTCACCCCTCCACTTT
>TRBV19|.|.|TRBJ2-5|16
CASSMIGHRHQETQYF
TGTGCCAGTAGTATGATTGGACACCGACACCAAGAGACCCAGTACTTC
>TRBV7-9|.|few|TRBJ1-5|13
CASSFQGRQPQHF
TGTGCCAGCAGCTTCCAGGGTCGTCAGCCCCAGCATTTT
>TRBV25-1|.|.|TRBJ1-1|15
CASSESGRQNTEAFF
TGTGCCAGCAGTGAATCTGGCAGGCAGAACACTGAAGCTTTCTTT
>TRBV7-9|.|.|TRBJ1-2|18
CASSLVIVGRRALYGYTF
TGTGCCAGCAGCTTAGTCATCGTGGGGCGCAGGGCCCTCTATGGCTACACCTTC
>TRBV5-1|TRBD2|once|TRBJ2-3|15
CASSPTSGVTDTQYF
TGCGCCAGCAGCCCGACTAGCGGGGTCACAGATACGCAGTATTTT
>TRBV6-5|.|.|TRBJ2-7|13
CASHKTSSYEQYF
TGTGCCAGCCACAAGACTAGCTCCTACGAGCAGTACTTC
>TRBV4-3|TRBD2|.|TRBJ2-7|15
CASSQDPSGGYEQYF
TGCGCCAGCAGCCAAGATCCTAGCGGGGGTTACGAGCAGTACTTC
>TRBV4-3|TRBD2|.|TRBJ2-2|18
CASSQDESGLVIVGELFF
TGCGCCAGCAGCCAAGATGAGTCGGGACTAGTAATTGTCGGGGAGCTGTTTTTT
>TRBV11-3|TRBD2|.|TRBJ2-1|13
CASSRGAYNEQFF
TGTGCCAGCAGTCGGGGGGCCTACAATGAGCAGTTCTTC
>TRBV25-1|TRBD1|few|TRBJ1-3|13
CASRLQGANTIYF
TGTGCCAGCAGACTACAGGGGGCAAACACCATATATTTT
>TRBV11-2|TRBD2|.|TRBJ2-5|18
CASSSSPRGSGEEETQYF
TGTGCCAGCAGCTCCTCACCCCGGGGTAGCGGGGAGGAAGAGACCCAGTACTTC
>TRBV6-1|TRBD1|few|TRBJ1-5|15
CASSAQKGADLAQHF
TGTGCCAGCAGTGCTCAAAAGGGGGCTGACCTGGCCCAGCATTTT
>TRBV19|.|.|TRBJ1-2|16
CASSPRRRGFSYGYTF
TGTGCCAGTAGTCCCCGCCGTAGGGGGTTTAGCTATGGCTACACCTTC
>TRBV9|.|.|TRBJ1-1|14
CASSVGSSNTEAFF
TGTGCCAGCAGCGTAGGTTCATCGAACACTGAAGCTTTCTTT
>TRBV5-6|.|.|TRBJ1-3|16
CASSLAGTTSGNTIYF
TGTGCCAGCAGCTTGGCCGGGACTACCTCTGGAAACACCATATATTTT
>TRBV7-3|TRBD2|once|TRBJ2-6|18
CASSHTGGRGSGANVLTF
TGTGCCAGCAGCCATACAGGCGGGAGAGGTTCTGGGGCCAACGTCCTGACTTTC
>TRBV6-5|.|.|TRBJ1-1|14
CASSHGQRNTEAFF
TGTGCCAGCAGCCACGGACAGAGGAACACTGAAGCTTTCTTT
>TRBV5-4|.|.|TRBJ1-4|13
CASSLGQNEKLFF
TGTGCCAGCAGCTTGGGCCAGAATGAAAAACTGTTTTTT
>TRBV2|.|.|TRBJ2-6|19
CASSFHKNQGLSGANVLTF
TGTGCCAGCAGTTTTCATAAAAATCAGGGGCTATCTGGGGCCAACGTCCTGACTTTC
>TRBV18|TRBD2|.|TRBJ2-5|15
CASSETSGRLETQYF
TGTGCCAGCTCGGAAACTAGCGGGAGGTTGGAGACCCAGTACTTC
>TRBV30|TRBD2|.|TRBJ2-1|15
CAWSPNAGVMFEQFF
TGTGCCTGGAGTCCCAATGCGGGAGTAATGTTTGAGCAGTTCTTC
>TRBV20-1|.|.|TRBJ2-1|11
CSADRTSEQFF
TGCAGTGCTGACAGGACTTCTGAGCAGTTCTTC
>TRBV18|.|.|TRBJ2-7|13
CASSPPALYEQYF
TGTGCCAGCTCACCACCAGCGCTCTACGAGCAGTACTTC
>TRBV25-1|TRBD1|.|TRBJ1-2|13
CASRADRVYGYTF
TGTGCCAGCAGGGCGGACAGGGTGTATGGCTACACCTTC
>TRBV11-2|TRBD1|.|TRBJ2-4|12
CASRTGVNIQYF
TGTGCCAGCAGAACAGGGGTGAACATTCAGTACTTC
>TRBV5-4|TRBD2|.|TRBJ2-3|16
CASSLEYVGRKDTQYF
TGTGCCAGCAGCTTGGAGTACGTCGGGAGGAAAGATACGCAGTATTTT
>TRBV5-1|TRBD2|.|TRBJ2-2|15
CASSFPGGVTGELFF
TGCGCCAGCAGCTTTCCGGGGGGAGTCACCGGGGAGCTGTTTTTT
>TRBV7-9|.|.|TRBJ2-5|14
CASSFSASHETQYF
TGTGCCAGCAGCTTTTCAGCTAGTCATGAGACCCAGTACTTC
>TRBV6-1|.|few|TRBJ1-1|14
CASSEALTAFEAFF
TGTGCCAGCAGTGAAGCGTTGACAGCCTTTGAAGCTTTCTTT
>TRBV6-5|TRBD1|.|TRBJ1-1|15
CASRPQGAYGTEAFF
TGTGCCAGCAGACCACAGGGGGCATATGGCACTGAAGCTTTCTTT
>TRBV5-1|.|once|TRBJ1-6|16
CASALDTVSYNSPLHF
TGCGCCAGCGCGCTAGATACGGTCTCCTATAATTCACCCCTCCACTTT
>TRBV5-1|TRBD2|.|TRBJ2-3|16
CASSPGTSGISDTQYF
TGCGCCAGCAGCCCTGGGACTAGCGGGATATCTGATACGCAGTATTTT
>TRBV2|TRBD1|.|TRBJ1-2|14
CASSPPGQVYGYTF
TGTGCCAGCAGTCCCCCAGGACAGGTTTATGGCTACACCTTC
>TRBV7-3|.|.|TRBJ2-7|15
CASSLKGGNGYEQYF
TGTGCCAGCAGCTTAAAAGGCGGGAACGGCTACGAGCAGTACTTC
>TRBV4-1|.|.|TRBJ1-2|13
CASSHPGAWGYTF
TGCGCCAGCAGCCACCCGGGAGCCTGGGGCTACACCTTC
>TRBV5-1|TRBD2|.|TRBJ2-2|15
CASSTLAGAAGELFF
TGCGCCAGCAGCACGCTAGCGGGAGCCGCCGGGGAGCTGTTTTTT
>TRBV5-4|TRBD2|.|TRBJ2-3|16
CASSLGLAGGQDTQYF
TGTGCCAGCAGCTTGGGACTAGCGGGAGGGCAGGATACGCAGTATTTT
>TRBV7-9|.|.|TRBJ2-5|12
CASGRGQETQYF
TGTGCCAGCGGGCGGGGTCAAGAGACCCAGTACTTC
>TRBV7-9|.|.|TRBJ2-5|14
CASSLGGPKETQYF
TGTGCCAGCAGCTTAGGTGGGCCGAAAGAGACCCAGTACTTC
>TRBV7-9|TRBD2|.|TRBJ2-3|11
CASSSGLGQYF
TGTGCCAGCAGTTCGGGACTAGGGCAGTATTTT